These 5 T cell receptor beta chains originate from one sample sequenced in a study of control samples from healthy donors and cancer patients. The repertoire was sequenced with immunoSEQ multiplex PCR; TCRdb's copy has only in-frame clones and lacks some. The sample has around 130,000 clones, approximately 87% seen once. Sequenced sample: blood. These receptors came from a man under 40 in good health.

The V and J genes are TRBV10-1 and TRBJ2-5; TRBD2 is a possible D gene (5 bases). Germline V lookup: CDR1 WNHNN, CDR2 SYGVQD (reference sequence). Trimming took off 5 bases at V and 1 base at J, with 8 bases between the two ends. This CDR3 is 13 amino acids long. CDR3 sequence reads: CASSRGFQETQYF. CDR3 sequence (DNA): TGCGCCAGCAGTAGAGGGTTCCAAGAGACCCAGTACTTC.

This clone was observed a handful of times. This chain links TRBV29-1 with TRBJ2-3, with TRBD1 matching over 10 bases. The CDR3 sequence is 14 residues long. CDR1 and CDR2 (germline): SQVTM, ANQGSEA. V was clipped by 5 bases and J by 5 bases; unmatched bases: 7. The CDR3 loop reads CSVPGQGFLDTQYF. CDR3 sequence (DNA): TGCAGCGTTCCGGGACAGGGGTTTTTAGATACGCAGTATTTT.

This clone has just one count. The chain is built from TRBV11-2 and TRBJ2-7, with 9 nucleotides matching TRBD1. V lost 5 bases and J lost 3; bases outside the gene matches: 11. CDR1 and CDR2 from the germline V gene are SGHAT and FQNNGV. The CDR3 runs to 16 residues. CDR3 nucleotides: TGTGCCAGCAGCCCCCTCGGGACAGGGAAAGGCTACGAGCAGTACGTC. Translated: CASSPLGTGKGYEQYV.

The chain employs TRBV12-3 or TRBV12-4 and TRBJ1-5, with a weak D call TRBD1 (6 bases). This CDR3 comprises 13 residues. V lost 7 bases, J lost 1 base, and 8 bases lay in between. CDR3 loop: CASTGESNQPQHF. CDR3 coding DNA: TGTGCCAGCACAGGGGAAAGCAATCAGCCCCAGCATTTT.

This chain links TRBV3-1 (or the pseudogene TRBV3-2) with TRBJ2-3; 9 nucleotides agree with TRBD2. Germline CDR1 is LGHDT and CDR2 is YNNKEL (reference sequence). This CDR3 comprises 17 residues. V shed 1 base, J shed 1 base, and the junction held 6 bases outside the gene matches. This CDR3 is CASSQAFAGGGTDTQYF. In nucleotides, the CDR3 is TGTGCCAGCAGCCAAGCCTTTGCGGGGGGGGGCACAGATACGCAGTATTTT.